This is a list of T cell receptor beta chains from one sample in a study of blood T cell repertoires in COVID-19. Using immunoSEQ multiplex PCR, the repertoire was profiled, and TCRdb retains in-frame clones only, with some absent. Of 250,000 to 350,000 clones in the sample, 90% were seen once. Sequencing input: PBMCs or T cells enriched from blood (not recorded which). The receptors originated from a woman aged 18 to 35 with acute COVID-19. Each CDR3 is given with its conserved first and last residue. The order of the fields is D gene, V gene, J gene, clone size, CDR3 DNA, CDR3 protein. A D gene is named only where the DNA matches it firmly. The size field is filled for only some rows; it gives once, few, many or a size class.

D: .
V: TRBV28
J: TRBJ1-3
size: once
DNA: TGTGCCAGCAGGGACACTGGAAACACCATATATTTT
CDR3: CASRDTGNTIYF

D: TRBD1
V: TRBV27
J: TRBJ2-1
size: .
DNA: TGTGCCAGCAGTAATCCTCAGGGGGACTACAATGAGCAGTTCTTC
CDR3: CASSNPQGDYNEQFF

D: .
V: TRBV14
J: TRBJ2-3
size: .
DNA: TGTGCCAGCAAGGGCGGGATAAGCACAGATACGCAGTATTTT
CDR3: CASKGGISTDTQYF

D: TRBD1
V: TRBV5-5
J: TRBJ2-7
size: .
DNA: TGTGCCAGCAGGCCACTCCGGGACAGACCTGAACGGCAGTACTTC
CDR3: CASRPLRDRPERQYF

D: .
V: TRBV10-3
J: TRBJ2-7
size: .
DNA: TGTGCCATCAGTGAGTCCCGCGGCTACGAGCAGTACTTC
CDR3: CAISESRGYEQYF

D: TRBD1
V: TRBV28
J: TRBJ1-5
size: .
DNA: TGTGCCAGCAGAATACGGAGGACAGGGGTTCAGCCCCAGCATTTT
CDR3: CASRIRRTGVQPQHF

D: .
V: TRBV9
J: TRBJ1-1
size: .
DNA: TGTGCCAGCAGCGTGCAGGGGATATCAACTGAAGCTTTCTTT
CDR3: CASSVQGISTEAFF

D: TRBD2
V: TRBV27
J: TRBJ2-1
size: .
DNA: TGTGCCAGCAGTTTATCGATTGGACTAGCGCGCTACAATGAGCAGTTCTTC
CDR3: CASSLSIGLARYNEQFF

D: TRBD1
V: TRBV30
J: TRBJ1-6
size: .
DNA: TGTGCCTGGACCGGACAGGGGGATTCACCCCTCCACTTT
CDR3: CAWTGQGDSPLHF

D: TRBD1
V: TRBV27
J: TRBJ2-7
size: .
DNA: TGTGCCAGCAGTACCCCAACAGGGGGGTTGGGATACTACGAGCAGTACTTC
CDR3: CASSTPTGGLGYYEQYF

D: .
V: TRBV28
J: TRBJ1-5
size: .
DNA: TGTGCCAGCAGTTTTTGGGCAGGTGTGGGTCAGCCCCAGCATTTT
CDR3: CASSFWAGVGQPQHF

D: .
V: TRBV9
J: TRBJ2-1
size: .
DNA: TGTGCCAGCAGCGTAGGTAGTTACAATGAGCAGTTCTTC
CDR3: CASSVGSYNEQFF

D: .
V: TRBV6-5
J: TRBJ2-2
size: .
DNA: TGTGCCAGCAGTCGGACGGGAAGCACCGGGGAGCTGTTTTTT
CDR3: CASSRTGSTGELFF

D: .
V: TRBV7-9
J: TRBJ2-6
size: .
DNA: TGTGCCAGCAGCTTGCCCAGGGGAAGTGGGGCCAACGTCCTGACTTTC
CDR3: CASSLPRGSGANVLTF

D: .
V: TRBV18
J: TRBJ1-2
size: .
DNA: TGTGCCAGCTCACCCATTGCCCACACCCCGGACACGGCCTATGGCTACACCTTC
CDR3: CASSPIAHTPDTAYGYTF

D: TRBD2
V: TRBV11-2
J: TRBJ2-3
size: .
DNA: TGTGCCAGCAGCTTAGATCCCTCTACTAGCGGGAGTATAGATACGCAGTATTTT
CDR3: CASSLDPSTSGSIDTQYF

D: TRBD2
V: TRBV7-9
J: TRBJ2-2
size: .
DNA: TGTGCCAGCAGCCCCCTAGGACTAGCCGCGAACACCGGGGAGCTGTTTTTT
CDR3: CASSPLGLAANTGELFF

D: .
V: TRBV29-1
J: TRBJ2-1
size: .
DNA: TGCAGCGGTCTCCGGGACAACCTCAATGAGCAGTTCTTC
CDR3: CSGLRDNLNEQFF

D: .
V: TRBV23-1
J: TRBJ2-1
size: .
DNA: TGCGCCAGCAGTCTCGGCCCTTCCCGGGGCAATGAGCAGTTCTTC
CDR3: CASSLGPSRGNEQFF

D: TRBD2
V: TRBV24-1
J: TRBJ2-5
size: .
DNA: TGTGCCACCAGTGTGTCGGGCCTAGCGGGTGACATCCAAGAGACCCAGTACTTC
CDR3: CATSVSGLAGDIQETQYF

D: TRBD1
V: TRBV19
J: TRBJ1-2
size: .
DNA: TGTGCCAGTAGTATGGGAAATTCACAGGGGGAGGACTATGGCTACACCTTC
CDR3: CASSMGNSQGEDYGYTF

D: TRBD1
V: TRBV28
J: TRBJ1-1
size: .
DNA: TGTGCCAGCAGTTTGTTCACCGGACAGGGTGGAAAAGCTTTCTTT
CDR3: CASSLFTGQGGKAFF

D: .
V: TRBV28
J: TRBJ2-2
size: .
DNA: TGTGCCAGCAGTTTCGCAGGACTTTGGAACACCGGGGAGCTGTTTTTT
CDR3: CASSFAGLWNTGELFF

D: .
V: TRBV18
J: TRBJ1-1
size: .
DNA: TGTGCCAGCTCACCAGAACGAGTGGAAGCTTTCTTT
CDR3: CASSPERVEAFF

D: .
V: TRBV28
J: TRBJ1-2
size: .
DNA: TGTGCCAGCACCGCCGGACAGCGAAGTGACTATGGCTACACCTTC
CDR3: CASTAGQRSDYGYTF

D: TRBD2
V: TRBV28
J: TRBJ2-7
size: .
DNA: TGTGCCAGCAGTCCGGGACTAGCCCGCGAGCAGTACTTC
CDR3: CASSPGLAREQYF

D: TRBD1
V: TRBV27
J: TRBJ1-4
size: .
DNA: TGTGCCAGCAGTTTTAGACAGGGTATAAAGATGGAGACTAATGAAAAACTGTTTTTT
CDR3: CASSFRQGIKMETNEKLFF

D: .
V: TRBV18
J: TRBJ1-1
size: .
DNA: TGTGCCAGCTCACCAGGAGCAGGGGTGAACACTGAAGCTTTCTTT
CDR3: CASSPGAGVNTEAFF

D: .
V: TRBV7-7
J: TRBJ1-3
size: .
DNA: TGTGCTAGCAGCCCGGGAGACCCCTACAGCTCTGGAAACACCATATATTTT
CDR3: CASSPGDPYSSGNTIYF

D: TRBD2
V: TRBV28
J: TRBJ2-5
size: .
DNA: TGTGCCAGCAGTTCTAGCGGGAGAGGCGAGGAGACCCAGTACTTC
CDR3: CASSSSGRGEETQYF

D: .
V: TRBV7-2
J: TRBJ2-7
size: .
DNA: TGTGCCAGCAGCTTTCCGGGACACGGGTATACCGGTAATTCCTACGAGCAGTACTTC
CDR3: CASSFPGHGYTGNSYEQYF

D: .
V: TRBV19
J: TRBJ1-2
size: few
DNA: TGTGCCAGTAGCTCCCGGGGAGGCGAAAACTATGGCTACACCTTC
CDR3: CASSSRGGENYGYTF

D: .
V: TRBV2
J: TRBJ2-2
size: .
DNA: TGTGCCAGCAGTGGGACAAGGGACACCGGGGAGCTGTTTTTT
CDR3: CASSGTRDTGELFF

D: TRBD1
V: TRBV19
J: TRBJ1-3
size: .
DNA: TGTGCCAGTAGTAATGTACAGGGGGCTGGAAACACCATATATTTT
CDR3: CASSNVQGAGNTIYF

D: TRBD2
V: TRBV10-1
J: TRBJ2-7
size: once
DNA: TGCGCCAGCAGTGAGTCGGGACTAGCGGGAGAGCAGTACTTC
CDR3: CASSESGLAGEQYF

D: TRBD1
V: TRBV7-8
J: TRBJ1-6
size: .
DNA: TGTGCCAGCAGCCGAAGACCGGGACAGACTAATTCACCCCTCCACTTT
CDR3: CASSRRPGQTNSPLHF

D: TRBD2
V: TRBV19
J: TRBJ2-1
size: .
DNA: TGTGCCAGCCAAAGCGGGAGGGGCTCCTACAATGAGCAGTTCTTC
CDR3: CASQSGRGSYNEQFF

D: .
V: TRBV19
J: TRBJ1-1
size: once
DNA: TGTGCCAGTAGTATACATCCAGGGCTAAGGGCTGAAGCTTTCTTT
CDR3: CASSIHPGLRAEAFF

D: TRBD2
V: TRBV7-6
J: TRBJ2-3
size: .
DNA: TGTGCCAGCAGACCTGGACTAGCGGGGACAGATACGCAGTATTTT
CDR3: CASRPGLAGTDTQYF

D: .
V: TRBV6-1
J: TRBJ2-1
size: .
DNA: TGTGCCAGCAGTGAAAGCTCGAGCTCCTACAATGAGCAGTTCTTC
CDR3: CASSESSSSYNEQFF

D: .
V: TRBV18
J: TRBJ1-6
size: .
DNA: TGTGCCAGCTCAATGCAGGCCGGCGCGGGCTATAATTCACCCCTCCACTTT
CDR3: CASSMQAGAGYNSPLHF

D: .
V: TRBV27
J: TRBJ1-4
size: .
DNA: TGTGCCACCTCGCCGGCAGGAGGTGAAAAACTGTTTTTT
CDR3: CATSPAGGEKLFF

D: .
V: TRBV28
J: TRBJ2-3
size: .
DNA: TGTGCCAGCATTGATAGGGGCAGGGGTGGAAATACGCAGTATTTT
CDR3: CASIDRGRGGNTQYF

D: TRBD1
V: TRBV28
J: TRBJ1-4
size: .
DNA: TGTGCCAGCAGTTTGGTCGGGACAGGGGACGAAAAACTGTTTTTT
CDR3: CASSLVGTGDEKLFF

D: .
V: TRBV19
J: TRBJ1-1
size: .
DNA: TGTGCCAGTAGTATTTTTTTTGACAGCACTGAAGCTTTCTTT
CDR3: CASSIFFDSTEAFF